One and the same sample provided the 3 T cell receptor beta chains below, sequenced in a study of blood T cell repertoires in COVID-19. Clones were sequenced by immunoSEQ multiplex PCR, and TCRdb holds only the in-frame ones, with some missing. This sample carries around 480,000 clones, roughly 87% of them seen once, and the ten largest clones take around 0.64%. The sequenced sample was PBMCs or T cells enriched from blood (not recorded which). Receptor source: a woman aged 18-35 years who had recovered from COVID-19.

The chain joins TRBV10-3 to TRBJ2-7, with 9 bases that match TRBD1. The CDR3 has 14 amino acids. V was clipped by 4 bases and J by 4 bases; unmatched bases: 5. The germline CDR1 and CDR2 sequences are ENHRY and SYGVKD. CDR3 sequence reads: CAISGDREGYEQYF. Here the CDR3 DNA reads TGTGCCATCAGTGGGGACAGGGAGGGGTACGAGCAGTACTTC.

This clone was recorded only once. V usage is TRBV4-2 and J usage is TRBJ2-3, with a possible D match to TRBD2 (5 bases). Per germline, CDR1 LGHNA and CDR2 YNFKEQ. The V end was cut by 3 bases, the J end by 5 bases, with 12 bases between. This CDR3 has 14 amino acids. In DNA form, the CDR3 reads TGTGCCAGCAGCCAGGCAGTGGGGAGAGATACGCAGTATTTT. Translating it yields CASSQAVGRDTQYF.

V usage is TRBV28 and J usage is TRBJ1-3; maybe TRBD1 (6 bases). The V end was cut by 6 bases, the J end by 3 bases, with 21 bases between. The CDR3 loop spans 17 amino acids. Germline CDR1 and CDR2: MDHEN and SYDVKM. The CDR3 loop is CASRAAGAAHRGNTIYF. For the CDR3, the DNA is TGTGCCAGCAGGGCGGCGGGGGCAGCACACCGTGGAAACACCATATATTTT.